The clone carrying this T cell receptor beta chain is labeled medium-sized. The entry originates in a study of spatial heterogeneity in lung cancer. The time point is: sample taken at primary tumor resection. The CDR3 runs 13 residues. CDR1 is LNHDA and CDR2 is SQIVND in the germline V gene (reference sequence). Trimming took 5 bases from V and 9 from J, leaving 14 bases between them. TCRdb itself ran the 5' RACE reads through MiXCR, one entry per CDR3 protein. The repertoire has 2,000 or so distinct CDR3 sequences, about 9% of them found once; the top ten carry approximately 19%. The clonotype was recovered from a female donor with early-stage non-small cell lung cancer. The sample was normal lung tissue next to the tumor, taken at surgery. The rearrangement uses TRBV19 and TRBJ2-1; no firm D call. CDR3 loop: CASSSRSALEQFF. Written as DNA, the CDR3 is TGTGCCAGTAGTTCCAGGAGCGCGCTTGAGCAGTTCTTC. Based on the CDR3 plus reference TRBV19 and TRBJ2-1, the full variable domain is DGGITQSPKYLFRKEGQNVTLSCEQNLNHDAMYWYRQDPGQGLRLIYYSQIVNDFQKGDIAEGYSVSREKKESFPLTVTSAQKNPTAFYLCASSSRSALEQFFGPGTRLTVL.